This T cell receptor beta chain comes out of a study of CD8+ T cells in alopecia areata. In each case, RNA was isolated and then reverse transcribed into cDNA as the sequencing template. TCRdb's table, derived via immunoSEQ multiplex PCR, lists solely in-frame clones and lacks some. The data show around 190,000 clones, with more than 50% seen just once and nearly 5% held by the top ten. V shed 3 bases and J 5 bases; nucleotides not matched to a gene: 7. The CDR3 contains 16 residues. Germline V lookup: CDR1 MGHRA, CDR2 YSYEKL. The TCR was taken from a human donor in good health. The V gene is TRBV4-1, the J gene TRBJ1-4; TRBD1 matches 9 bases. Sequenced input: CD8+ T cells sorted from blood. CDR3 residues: CASSQRTGGNNEKLFF. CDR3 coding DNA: TGCGCCAGCAGCCAGCGAACAGGGGGCAACAATGAAAAACTGTTTTTT.